These 30 T cell receptor beta chains share one sample of origin, sequenced in a study of T cells in women clearing cervical HPV infection (dated 2018 in TCRdb). Preparation of the library involved the immunoSEQ multiplex PCR assay. Entries here come from immuneACCESS through TCRdb and include only in-frame sequences with V and J called. Some clones fail to appear in such tables; in the studies checked, an unresolved V gene covers under half of the shortfall, and the cause of the remainder is unknown. The table held for this sample gives more than 20,000 clones. About 8.8% of the sample is taken by the ten largest. Material for sequencing was blood buffy coat. These receptors came from a woman between 18 and 70 years old with a cervical HPV16 infection that either progressed to CIN3+ or cleared (not recorded which).

Regarding this clone: The read is 3 residues too short to cover the CDR3 end, so that end is filled in from the germline J gene. The chain employs TRBV5-4 and TRBJ2-7, with TRBD1 matching over 9 bases. Germline loops: CDR1 SGHNT, CDR2 YYREEE (reference sequence). The CDR3 is 14 amino acids. Trimming at V came to 6 bases and at J to 2 bases, leaving 6 bases not matched to a gene. Here the CDR3 reads CASTTRDRAYEQYF. The covered CDR3 bases are TGTGCCAGCACCACAAGGGACAGGGCCTACGAG.

A note on this clone: The CDR3 goes on 3 residues after the read ends, and that part is filled in from the germline J gene. The chain recombines TRBV18 with TRBJ1-2, with TRBD1 identical over 7 bases. Germline CDR1 KGHSH, CDR2 LQKENI. This CDR3 contains 12 residues. The CDR3 spells CASSPPDRAYTF. The CDR3 bases that were read are TGTGCCAGCTCACCGCCCGACAGGGCC.

For this clone: The read ends 3 residues before the CDR3 terminus; that terminus is restored from the germline J gene. The gene calls are TRBV29-1 and TRBJ1-1, with 7 nucleotides matching TRBD1. Per germline, CDR1 SQVTM and CDR2 ANQGSEA. CDR3 length: 12 residues. The junction had 2 bases not matched to a gene; V was cut back by 2 bases and J by 5 bases. The CDR3 DNA, read in part, is TGCAGCGTTGAATCAGGGGGGACTGAA. Amino acids: CSVESGGTE. The whole CDR3 sequence is CSVESGGTEAFF.

With respect to this clone: The CDR3 goes on 3 residues after the read ends, and that part is filled in from the germline J gene. This chain links TRBV29-1 with TRBJ1-1, with 9 nucleotides matching TRBD1. With V trimmed by 4 bases and J by 0 bases, 3 bases remained unmatched. The CDR3 is 14 residues long. CDR1 is SQVTM, CDR2 ANQGSEA, per germline. CDR3 in amino acids: CSVVWTGVNTEAFF. Incomplete CDR3 DNA: TGCAGCGTTGTTTGGACAGGGGTGAACACTGAA.

Remarks on this clone: The read stops 3 residues short of the end of the CDR3; the missing end is completed from the germline J gene. This chain uses TRBV20-1 with TRBJ1-2, with D possibly being TRBD1 (5 bases). The V gene lost 1 base and the J gene lost 6 bases, with 15 bases spanning the gap. CDR3 length: 14 amino acids. The germline V gene encodes CDR1 DFQATT and CDR2 SNEGSKA (reference sequence). The DNA read from the CDR3 is TGCAGTGCTAGAGGGGGGAAAGGGACTCATGGC. Translated: CSARGGKGTHG. The entire CDR3 protein reads CSARGGKGTHGYTF.

A remark on this clone: The CDR3 is cut off 3 residues early in the read; its end comes from the germline J gene. The chain joins TRBV18 to TRBJ2-2; 11 bases map to TRBD2. Trimming removed 1 base from V and 5 bases from J; junction bases left unmatched: 6. This CDR3 spans 17 amino acids. Germline loops: CDR1 KGHSH, CDR2 LQKENI. Here the CDR3 reads CASSPHGLAGGTGELFF. CDR3 DNA, as far as it was read: TGTGCCAGCTCACCACACGGCCTAGCGGGAGGTACCGGGGAG.

Regarding this clone: Read coverage stops 3 residues before the CDR3 terminus; the germline J gene supplies the remainder. The rearrangement uses TRBV6-1 and TRBJ1-1; tentative D call: TRBD1 (6 bases). The CDR3 has 13 residues. Germline-derived CDR1 and CDR2 are MNHNS and SASEGT. CDR3 sequence: CASSEDTDSEAFF. Incomplete CDR3 DNA: TGTGCCAGCAGTGAAGACACGGACAGCGAA.

With respect to this clone: Sequencing ends 3 residues short of the CDR3 end; the germline J gene provides the rest. V and J are TRBV29-1 and TRBJ2-7; D is perhaps TRBD1 (5 bases). The CDR3 length is 13 residues. From germline, CDR1 is SQVTM and CDR2 ANQGSEA. V was trimmed by 5 bases and J by 1 base, leaving 12 bases between them. The CDR3 bases that were read are TGCAGCGTTTACCTGACAGTATCCTACGAG. This gives the protein CSVYLTVSYE. The whole CDR3 protein reads CSVYLTVSYEQYF.

For this clone: Read sequence stops 3 residues before the CDR3 end, and the germline J gene provides the missing end. V and J are TRBV5-4 and TRBJ2-7; 10 nucleotides match TRBD2. Unmatched junction bases numbered 0, after V lost 0 bases and J lost 3 bases. This CDR3 contains 14 residues. Germline CDR1 SGHNT, CDR2 YYREEE (reference sequence). Partial CDR3 DNA: TGTGCCAGCAGCTTGGCTAGCGGGAGCTACGAG. Its protein is CASSLASGSYE. The whole CDR3 sequence reads CASSLASGSYEQYF.

With respect to this clone: With the read ending 3 residues before the CDR3 end, the germline J gene is used to fill in that end. V gene TRBV5-1 combines with J gene TRBJ2-7, with TRBD2 matching 12 bases. The CDR3 extends over 16 amino acids. Germline CDR1 reads SGHRS; CDR2 reads YFSETQ. The V gene end was trimmed by 0 bases and the J gene end by 3 bases; junction bases not matched to a gene: 4. Here the CDR3 reads CASSLVLAGGLYEQYF. The sequenced part of the CDR3 DNA is TGCGCCAGCAGCTTGGTTCTAGCGGGAGGGCTCTACGAG.

Comment on this clone: Sequencing ends 3 residues short of the CDR3 end; the germline J gene provides the rest. The rearrangement links TRBV5-1 to TRBJ1-2; D might be TRBD1 (5 bases). CDR3 length equals 13 residues. Germline V gene lookup returns CDR1 SGHRS and CDR2 YFSETQ. The DNA read from the CDR3 is TGCGCCAGCAGCTTGGCCGAGGGGTACGGC. Encoded protein: CASSLAEGYG. The complete CDR3 reads CASSLAEGYGYTF. Together with reference TRBV5-1 and TRBJ1-2, the CDR3 gives the full variable domain: KAGVTQTPRYLIKTRGQQVTLSCSPISGHRSVSWYQQTPGQGLQFLFEYFSETQRNKGNFPGRFSGRQFSNSRSEMNVSTLELGDSALYLCASSLAEGYGYTFGSGTRLTVV.

On this clone: The missing CDR3 end, 3 residues past where the read stops, is filled in from the germline J gene. V and J are TRBV6-1 and TRBJ1-2; D perhaps matches TRBD1 (5 bases). CDR3 size: 14 residues. V was shortened by 2 bases and J by 2 bases, with 9 bases between the two germline ends. Germline CDR1 reads MNHNS; CDR2 reads SASEGT. Here the CDR3 reads CASSEMGGNYGYTF. Incomplete CDR3 DNA: TGTGCCAGCAGTGAAATGGGGGGGAACTATGGC.

A word on this clone: The read stops 3 residues short of the end of the CDR3; the missing end is completed from the germline J gene. V gene TRBV5-6 combines with J gene TRBJ2-1; 8 bases agree with TRBD2. The V gene end was trimmed by 2 bases and the J gene end by 3 bases; junction bases not matched to a gene: 4. CDR3 size: 15 residues. Germline V gene sequence: CDR1 SGHDT, CDR2 YYEEEE. Incomplete CDR3 DNA: TGTGCCAGCAGCTTCACTAGCGGCCTCTACAATGAG. Amino acid sequence: CASSFTSGLYNE. The full-length CDR3 reads as CASSFTSGLYNEQFF.

A note on this clone: The read stops 3 residues short of the end of the CDR3; the missing end is completed from the germline J gene. This chain uses TRBV11-3 with TRBJ2-5; maybe TRBD2 (5 bases). CDR3 length equals 12 residues. V was pared by 6 bases and J by 5 bases, with 10 bases between. The germline gives CDR1 SGHNT, CDR2 YENEEA. The CDR3 DNA, read in part, is TGTGCCAGCAGTTTCCCGGGGGAGACC. Residues: CASSFPGET. The whole CDR3 protein reads CASSFPGETQYF.

Regarding this clone: The CDR3 end is not reached by the read, which stops 3 residues before it; the germline J gene fills it in. The V gene is TRBV30, the J gene TRBJ1-1; 7 bases match TRBD1. Germline V gene lookup returns CDR1 GTSNPN and CDR2 SVGIG (reference sequence). V shed 3 bases and J 1 base; nucleotides not matched to a gene: 8. This CDR3 comprises 15 residues. CDR3 DNA, as far as it was read: TGTGCCTGGAGGGTCCCAAACAGGGGGAACACTGAA. It is translated as CAWRVPNRGNTE. The entire CDR3 is CAWRVPNRGNTEAFF.

Turning to this clone: The observed sequence ends 3 residues before the CDR3 terminus, with the missing tail filled in from the germline J gene. The chain employs TRBV9 and TRBJ2-5, with 9 bases that match TRBD1. The germline V gene encodes CDR1 SGDLS and CDR2 YYNGEE. The ends lost 4 bases at V and 0 bases at J; junction bases unmatched: 13. This CDR3 comprises 18 residues. CDR3 region: CASSLPRTGDAHQETQYF. The sequenced part of the CDR3 DNA is TGTGCCAGCAGCCTCCCACGGACAGGGGACGCCCACCAAGAGACC.

In regard to this clone: The read is 3 residues too short to cover the CDR3 end, so that end is filled in from the germline J gene. The chain combines TRBV18 with TRBJ2-5; 7 bases fit TRBD1. From germline, CDR1 is KGHSH and CDR2 LQKENI. CDR3 length equals 13 residues. V was clipped by 4 bases and J by 2 bases; unmatched bases: 1. The CDR3 spells CASSRGQQETQYF. The CDR3 bases that were read are TGTGCCAGCTCACGGGGACAGCAAGAGACC.

About this clone: The read finishes 3 residues shy of the CDR3 end, and the germline J gene is used to complete it. The chain links TRBV24-1 to TRBJ2-7, with D perhaps matching TRBD1 (6 bases). This CDR3 has 15 residues. Germline V CDR1 and CDR2: KGHDR, SFDVKD. The germline V and J ends were trimmed by 4 bases and 1 base, with 13 bases remaining between them. The sequenced CDR3 bases are TGTGCCACCAGTGACCGACATACAGGGTCCTACGAG. This encodes CATSDRHTGSYE. The whole CDR3 region reads CATSDRHTGSYEQYF.

Turning to this clone: Read coverage stops 3 residues before the CDR3 terminus; the germline J gene supplies the remainder. V and J are TRBV2 and TRBJ2-4; 9 positions agree with TRBD2. This CDR3 has 18 residues. V lost 2 bases to trimming and J lost 7 bases; unmatched junction nucleotides: 15. CDR1 and CDR2 (germline): SNHLY, FYNNEI. The CDR3 region is CASSERLLAGPEANIQYF. The sequenced part of the CDR3 DNA is TGTGCCAGCAGTGAACGTCTGCTAGCGGGACCCGAGGCGAACATT.

As to this clone: Sequencing ends 3 residues short of the CDR3 end; the germline J gene provides the rest. The V gene is TRBV7-6, the J gene TRBJ1-2, with 8 bases aligning to TRBD1. The CDR3 covers 15 residues. CDR1 and CDR2 from the germline V gene are SGHVS and FNYEAQ. The covered CDR3 bases are TGTGCCAGCAGTTTCGGACAGGGCGGAGTGCTTAGC. Protein sequence: CASSFGQGGVLS. The whole CDR3 sequence reads CASSFGQGGVLSYTF.

On this clone itself: The sequence runs out 3 residues before the end of the CDR3; the remainder is reconstructed from the germline J gene. The chain uses TRBV18 and TRBJ1-2, with D possibly matching TRBD1 (5 bases). The germline V and J ends were trimmed by 4 bases and 6 bases, with 12 bases remaining between them. The CDR3 extends over 13 amino acids. Germline lookup yields CDR1 KGHSH and CDR2 LQKENI. This chain's CDR3 is CASSLSQVDGYTF. CDR3 DNA, as far as it was read: TGTGCCAGCTCACTCTCACAGGTTGATGGC.

CDR3: CASSLSPAGAETQYF. The CDR3 bases that were read are TGTGCCAGCAGCTTATCTCCAGCGGGAGCGGAGACC. This rearrangement joins TRBV7-3 to TRBJ2-5; 8 positions match TRBD2. The read stops 3 residues short of the end of the CDR3; the missing end is completed from the germline J gene. Trimming at V came to 2 bases and at J to 5 bases, leaving 7 bases not matched to a gene. This CDR3 is built from 15 residues. Germline V gives CDR1 SGHTA, CDR2 FQGTGA.

The CDR3 DNA, read in part, is TGCAGTGCTAGAGTCTCCGGGGAGGGCTATGGC. Encoded protein: CSARVSGEGYG. The entire CDR3 reads CSARVSGEGYGYTF. This chain links TRBV20-1 with TRBJ1-2; no firm D call. The CDR3 is cut off 3 residues early in the read; its end comes from the germline J gene. This CDR3 has 14 amino acids. Trimming shortened V by 1 base and J by 4 bases, and 13 bases separated the two germline ends. The V gene's germline CDR1 is DFQATT and CDR2 SNEGSKA (reference sequence).

Worth noting for this clone: The DNA ends 3 residues before the CDR3 does, and the rest of the CDR3 is filled in from the germline J gene. This chain uses TRBV11-3 with TRBJ2-1, with D unresolved. Trimming pared 1 base from V and 6 bases from J, leaving 7 bases between. This CDR3 region has 13 residues. Germline CDR1 reads SGHNT; CDR2 reads YENEEA. The part of the CDR3 DNA that was read is TGTGCCAGCAGCTTAGTTGCGGTCAATGAG. The encoded protein is CASSLVAVNE. Given in full, the CDR3 is CASSLVAVNEQFF.

Of note for this clone: One end of the junction does not line up with germline, which may come from a read error. The read finishes 3 residues shy of the CDR3 end, and the germline J gene is used to complete it. The J gene is TRBJ2-7, the V gene TRBV7-6; TRBD1 aligns across 9 bases. The CDR3 loop spans 11 amino acids. In germline, CDR1 is SGHVS, CDR2 FNYEAQ. CDR3 amino acids: CVSGTGNEQYF. CDR3 DNA, as far as it was read: TGTGTCAGCGGGACAGGGAACGAG.

A note on this clone: From the germline J gene comes the end of the CDR3, since the read stops 3 residues before it. V is TRBV27 and J is TRBJ1-1; D unresolved. Trimming left V 3 bases short and J 3 bases short, with 8 bases between. Germline CDR1 and CDR2: MNHEY and SMNVEV (reference sequence). The CDR3 spans 13 residues. The CDR3 here is CASSFADYTEAFF. CDR3 DNA (partial): TGTGCCAGCAGTTTCGCAGATTACACTGAA.

As for this clone: The read terminates 3 residues before the CDR3 end, so the remaining end is supplied by the germline J gene. The chain employs TRBV11-2 and TRBJ1-4, with a possible D match to TRBD1 (6 bases). Between the trimmed V and J ends, which lost 5 bases and 8 bases, there was a span of 12 bases. In germline, CDR1 is SGHAT, CDR2 FQNNGV. The CDR3 totals 13 residues. This CDR3 reads CASSVQGREKLFF. CDR3 bases read: TGTGCCAGCAGCGTACAGGGAAGGGAAAAA.

Details on this clone: The CDR3 extends 3 residues past the end of the read, so its final part is completed from the germline J gene. The chain employs TRBV7-2 and TRBJ2-3; D unclear. In germline, CDR1 is SGHTA, CDR2 FQGNSA. CDR3 length: 12 amino acids. V lost 2 bases and J 3 bases, leaving 3 bases between the germline ends. CDR3 DNA (partial): TGTGCCAGCAGCTTACTTACAGATACG. It translates to CASSLLTDT. The full CDR3 is CASSLLTDTQYF. The complete variable domain, with remaining parts taken from reference TRBV7-2 and TRBJ2-3, reads GAGVSQSPSNKVTEKGKDVELRCDPISGHTALYWYRQSLGQGLEFLIYFQGNSAPDKSGLPSDRFSAERTGGSVSTLTIQRTQQEDSAVYLCASSLLTDTQYFGPGTRLTVL.

To note about this clone: The read ends 3 residues before the CDR3 terminus; that terminus is restored from the germline J gene. The chain employs TRBV7-6 and TRBJ1-5, with 9 bases that match TRBD1. The CDR3 is 14 amino acids. In germline, CDR1 is SGHVS, CDR2 FNYEAQ. J was trimmed by 7 bases and V by 5 bases; bases with no gene match: 6. The covered CDR3 bases are TGTGCCAGCAGCCCCGGGACAGGGCTCCAGCCC. Protein product: CASSPGTGLQP. In full, the CDR3 reads CASSPGTGLQPQHF.

Remarks on this clone: The DNA ends 3 residues before the CDR3 does, and the rest of the CDR3 is filled in from the germline J gene. The chain recombines TRBV24-1 with TRBJ2-5, with 9 bases lining up with TRBD1. Looked up from germline, CDR1 is KGHDR and CDR2 is SFDVKD. The CDR3 has 15 residues. V lost 5 bases and J lost 5; bases outside the gene matches: 8. The CDR3 bases that were read are TGTGCCACCAGTGTCGTGGGTGACAGGGGGGAGACC. This codes for CATSVVGDRGET. The full CDR3 reads CATSVVGDRGETQYF.